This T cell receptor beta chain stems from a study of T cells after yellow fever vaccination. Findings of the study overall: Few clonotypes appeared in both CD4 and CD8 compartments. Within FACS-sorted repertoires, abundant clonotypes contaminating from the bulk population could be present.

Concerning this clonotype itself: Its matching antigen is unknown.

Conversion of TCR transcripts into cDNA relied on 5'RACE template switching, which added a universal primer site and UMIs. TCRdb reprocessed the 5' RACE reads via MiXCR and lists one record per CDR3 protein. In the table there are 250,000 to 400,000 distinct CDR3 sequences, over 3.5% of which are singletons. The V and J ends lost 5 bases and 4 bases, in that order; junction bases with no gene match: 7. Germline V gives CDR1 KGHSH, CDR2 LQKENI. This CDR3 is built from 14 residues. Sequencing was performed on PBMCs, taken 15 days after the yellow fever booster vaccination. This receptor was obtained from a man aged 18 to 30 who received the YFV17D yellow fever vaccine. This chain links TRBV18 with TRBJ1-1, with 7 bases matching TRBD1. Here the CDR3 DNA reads TGTGCCAGCTCATCACAGGGGTCGGTCACTGAAGCTTTCTTT. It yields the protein CASSSQGSVTEAFF.